The 4 T cell receptor beta chains below were found in one sample sequenced in a study of CD4+ T cells in melanoma. The protocol was immunoSEQ multiplex PCR, while the TCRdb copy is restricted to in-frame clones and leaves out a portion. Of some 120,000 clones in the sample, 80% to 95% were seen once. Sample: peripheral blood. Receptors originate from a human donor with melanoma.

The chain has TRBV7-9 and TRBJ2-2; D gene ambiguous. The CDR3 spans 13 residues. Germline V gives CDR1 SEHNR, CDR2 FQNEAQ (reference sequence). Trimming removed 2 bases at V and 5 bases at J, with 6 bases between. CDR3 in DNA: TGTGCCAGCAGCTTACGTAGTACCGGGGAGCTGTTTTTT. The encoded protein is CASSLRSTGELFF.

This rearrangement joins TRBV9 to TRBJ1-5, with D possibly TRBD1 on 6 matching bases. Germline CDR1 is SGDLS and CDR2 is YYNGEE. CDR3 size: 14 residues. Trimming removed 3 bases at V and 2 bases at J, with 9 bases between. CDR3 amino acids: CASSEGGGNQPQHF. The CDR3 DNA reads as TGTGCCAGCAGCGAGGGGGGAGGCAATCAGCCCCAGCATTTT.

The chain recombines TRBV27 with TRBJ2-3; D possibly matches TRBD1 or TRBD2 (5 bases each). Trimming stripped 6 bases from V and 3 bases from J, with 13 bases between. The germline V gene has CDR1 MNHEY and CDR2 SMNVEV (reference sequence). This CDR3 spans 14 amino acids. For the CDR3, the DNA is TGTGCCAGCAGAAGGGACCAAACGACAGATACGCAGTATTTT. It is translated as CASRRDQTTDTQYF.

The chain recombines TRBV9 with TRBJ1-1, with 8 bases identical to TRBD1. The J segment lost 6 bases and the V segment lost 3 bases, leaving 7 bases of the junction unmatched. Per germline, CDR1 SGDLS and CDR2 YYNGEE. The CDR3 extends over 14 amino acids. CDR3 in DNA: TGTGCCAGCAGCGCCCGACAGGGGATTGCTGAAGCTTTCTTT. Amino acid sequence: CASSARQGIAEAFF.